This passage covers 30 T cell receptor beta chains from one sample sequenced in a study of blood T cells in healthy people across ages. A second PCR, run for roughly 6 to 11 cycles, used a sample-barcoded 5' primer plus a J-beta primer mix. TCRdb processed the 5' RACE reads anew with MiXCR; each CDR3 protein has one entry. Among hundreds of thousands of distinct CDR3 sequences, 20% to 30% were seen once, and the ten largest hold 8.7%. The same sample was also used in a study of T cells of mothers and their children.

Sequencing used blood. The receptors were gathered from a boy aged 5-17 years in good health.

The chain combines TRBV12-5 with TRBJ2-1; 9 bases are a match to TRBD2. The CDR3 loop spans 17 amino acids. In germline, CDR1 is LGHNT, CDR2 FRNRAP. After removal of 1 base from V and 1 base from J, the junction contained 5 bases not matched to a gene. The CDR3 region has the DNA TGTGCTAGTGGTTTGGCTAAGACTAGCGGTTCCTACAATGAGCAGTTCTTC. Residues: CASGLAKTSGSYNEQFF.

This clonotype came up many times. The chain employs TRBV6-5 and TRBJ2-3, with a tentative D call TRBD2 (6 bases). The CDR3 is 12 amino acids. Trimming removed 3 bases at V and 5 bases at J, with 6 bases between. The germline CDR1 and CDR2 sequences are MNHEY and SVGAGI. CDR3: CASSYSGDTQYF. Here the CDR3 DNA reads TGTGCCAGCAGTTATAGCGGAGATACGCAGTATTTT.

This chain joins TRBV5-1 and TRBJ2-7; 10 nucleotides align to TRBD2. Germline-derived CDR1 and CDR2 are SGHRS and YFSETQ. V was pared by 3 bases and J by 3 bases, with 9 bases of the junction left unmatched. The CDR3 consists of 16 residues. This chain's CDR3 is CASSWTSGGAFYEQYF. The CDR3 DNA reads as TGCGCCAGCAGCTGGACTAGCGGAGGGGCCTTCTACGAGCAGTACTTC. Complete variable domain (other parts from reference TRBV5-1 and TRBJ2-7): KAGVTQTPRYLIKTRGQQVTLSCSPISGHRSVSWYQQTPGQGLQFLFEYFSETQRNKGNFPGRFSGRQFSNSRSEMNVSTLELGDSALYLCASSWTSGGAFYEQYFGPGTRLTVT.

As to this clonotype: The junction and the germline gene differ at one end; a read error may be behind it. The chain recombines TRBV20-1 with TRBJ1-5; D unresolved. Germline CDR1 is DFQATT and CDR2 is SNEGSKA (reference sequence). This CDR3 contains 13 residues. CDR3: CSARDVGNRPQHF. The CDR3 nucleotides read TGCAGTGCTAGAGACGTAGGCAATCGGCCCCAGCATTTT.

V gene TRBV28 combines with J gene TRBJ2-5; D perhaps matches TRBD2 (5 bases). The CDR3 is 15 residues long. The germline gives CDR1 MDHEN, CDR2 SYDVKM. The ends were cut back, 4 bases at V and 5 bases at J, with 17 bases in the middle. The CDR3 reads CASSSPQRLRETQYF. The CDR3 DNA sequence: TGTGCCAGCAGTTCCCCCCAGCGGCTTCGGGAGACCCAGTACTTC.

The chain combines TRBV6-5 with TRBJ1-6; D ambiguous. Trimming cost V 6 bases and J 7 bases, with 7 bases left between them. CDR3 length: 12 amino acids. Germline V CDR1 and CDR2: MNHEY, SVGAGI. CDR3 nucleotide sequence: TGTGCCAGCAGCTCCCTCAATTCACCCCTCCACTTT. This translates into CASSSLNSPLHF.

This clonotype has at least ten counts. The chain uses TRBV4-3 and TRBJ2-1, with 9 bases matching TRBD2. The V gene end was trimmed by 0 bases and the J gene end by 2 bases; junction bases not matched to a gene: 2. Germline V gene lookup returns CDR1 LGHNA and CDR2 YSLEER. The CDR3 has 16 amino acids. CDR3 sequence (DNA): TGCGCCAGCAGCCAAGATCCTAGCGGGACCTACAATGAGCAGTTCTTC. As protein: CASSQDPSGTYNEQFF.

The chain is built from TRBV4-3 and TRBJ2-1; D is perhaps TRBD2 (5 bases). Trimming stripped 0 bases from V and 10 bases from J, with 10 bases between. The CDR3 consists of 13 residues. CDR1 is LGHNA and CDR2 is YSLEER in the germline V gene. For the CDR3, the DNA is TGCGCCAGCAGCCAAGATCCGGGGAAGGAGCAGTTCTTC. Residues: CASSQDPGKEQFF.

J is TRBJ1-4 and V is TRBV6-2 or TRBV6-3, with D perhaps matching TRBD1 (6 bases). Germline V gene lookup returns CDR1 MNHEY and CDR2 SVGEGT. The V end was cut by 6 bases, the J end by 6 bases, with 14 bases between. The CDR3 covers 14 residues. CDR3 in amino acids: CASRSAGADEKLFF. CDR3 in DNA: TGTGCCAGCAGGTCCGCAGGGGCGGATGAAAAACTGTTTTTT.

This clonotype was seen ten or more times. The chain is built from TRBV15 and TRBJ2-5; 11 positions match TRBD2. The V gene end was trimmed by 3 bases and the J gene end by 2 bases; junction bases not matched to a gene: 5. CDR1 LNHNV and CDR2 YYDKDF come from the germline V gene (reference sequence). The CDR3 length is 16 residues. In nucleotides, the CDR3 is TGTGCCACCAGCAGCTCTAGCGGGGGGTATCAAGAGACCCAGTACTTC. Residues: CATSSSSGGYQETQYF.

CDR3 loop: CASSFNFPGPAAGTQYF. DNA of the CDR3: TGTGCCAGCAGTTTTAACTTCCCGGGCCCCGCGGCGGGGACCCAGTACTTC. The V and J genes are TRBV6-5 and TRBJ2-1; a weak D match, TRBD2 (5 bases). The J call may be mistaken, given a closer DNA end match to TRBJ2-5. Germline V gene lookup returns CDR1 MNHEY and CDR2 SVGAGI. This CDR3 region has 17 residues.

This clonotype was counted only a few times. The chain carries TRBV7-9 and TRBJ2-5, with D possibly TRBD1 on 6 matching bases. The V gene's germline CDR1 is SEHNR and CDR2 FQNEAQ (reference sequence). Trimming took off 3 bases at V and 2 bases at J, with 13 bases between the two ends. CDR3 length: 15 residues. In DNA, the CDR3 is TGTGCCAGCAGCTTTGAGGGGACAATACAAGAGACCCAGTACTTC. Translated, it gives CASSFEGTIQETQYF.

In its sample, this clonotype was seen once. The chain is built from TRBV11-1 and TRBJ2-7, with 11 bases fitting TRBD2. Trimming at V came to 5 bases and at J to 3 bases, leaving 6 bases not matched to a gene. Germline CDR1 reads SGHAT; CDR2 reads FQDESV (reference sequence). This CDR3 is built from 15 residues. The CDR3 DNA reads TGTGCCAGCAGCGCTTCCGGGACTAGCGGCTACGAGCAGTACTTC. This codes for CASSASGTSGYEQYF.

The sample holds many counts of this clonotype. The chain employs TRBV19 and TRBJ1-3, with 7 bases fitting TRBD1. The V gene's germline CDR1 is LNHDA and CDR2 SQIVND (reference sequence). This CDR3 is built from 14 residues. The junction had 6 bases not matched to a gene; V was cut back by 6 bases and J by 4 bases. The DNA for the CDR3 is TGTGCCAGTAGCCCGCGACAGGGCGGAAACACCATATATTTT. This encodes CASSPRQGGNTIYF.

The chain has TRBV19 and TRBJ2-1, with 12 bases that match TRBD2. The V and J ends lost 10 bases and 7 bases, in that order; junction bases with no gene match: 17. Looked up from germline, CDR1 is LNHDA and CDR2 is SQIVND (reference sequence). The CDR3 runs 17 residues. CDR3 residues: CATTGTSGYTGLNEQFF. Written as DNA, the CDR3 is TGTGCCACCACCGGGACTAGCGGGTACACCGGACTTAATGAGCAGTTCTTC.

The chain uses TRBV5-1 and TRBJ1-6, with D unresolved. This CDR3 region has 18 residues. CDR1 and CDR2 (germline): SGHRS, YFSETQ. Trimming removed 2 bases at V and 4 bases at J, with 19 bases between. The CDR3 DNA is TGCGCCAGCAGCTTATCCCCAACGTGGGGTTTTTATAATTCACCCCTCCACTTT. Its translation is CASSLSPTWGFYNSPLHF.

V is TRBV3-1 and J is TRBJ2-7, with 7 bases identical to TRBD1. The CDR3 totals 12 residues. Trimming removed 8 bases from V and 3 bases from J; junction bases left unmatched: 4. Germline CDR1 LGHDT, CDR2 YNNKEL (reference sequence). The CDR3 loop reads CASGQDGYEQYF. CDR3 DNA sequence: TGTGCCAGCGGACAGGACGGCTACGAGCAGTACTTC.

In this sample, this clonotype turned up a few times. The J gene is TRBJ2-2, the V gene TRBV9; 11 nucleotides line up with TRBD2. Germline V gene lookup returns CDR1 SGDLS and CDR2 YYNGEE. The CDR3 contains 18 residues. J lost 0 bases, V lost 0 bases, and 4 bases had no gene match. Written as DNA, the CDR3 is TGTGCCAGCAGCGTAGTGGCTAGCGGGGGGACGAACACCGGGGAGCTGTTTTTT. This codes for CASSVVASGGTNTGELFF.

The sample holds a few counts of this clonotype. V and J are TRBV20-1 and TRBJ2-2; 11 nucleotides line up with TRBD2. V lost 0 bases, J lost 5 bases, and 11 bases stayed unmatched. Germline V lookup: CDR1 DFQATT, CDR2 SNEGSKA (reference sequence). The CDR3 runs 18 residues. CDR3 sequence: CSARDLSSGGAQTGELFF. The CDR3 bases are TGCAGTGCTAGAGATCTAAGTAGCGGGGGGGCCCAAACCGGGGAGCTGTTTTTT.

Many counts were recorded for this clonotype. The chain is built from TRBV7-4 and TRBJ1-5; D might be TRBD1 (5 bases). V shed 3 bases and J shed 5 bases, with 8 bases lying between them. The germline V gene encodes CDR1 SGHVT and CDR2 SQSDAQ. This CDR3 comprises 13 residues. CDR3 sequence (DNA): TGTGCCAGCAGCTTGAGGGGTCATCAGCCCCAGCATTTT. Its translation: CASSLRGHQPQHF.

The chain has TRBV7-9 and TRBJ1-2; TRBD1 aligns across 7 bases. Germline CDR1 is SEHNR and CDR2 is FQNEAQ (reference sequence). CDR3 size: 17 residues. The V gene end was trimmed by 4 bases and the J gene end by 1 base; junction bases not matched to a gene: 12. CDR3 in amino acids: CASSSRPGQRFNYGYTF. The CDR3 bases are TGTGCCAGCAGCTCCAGACCGGGACAGAGGTTTAACTATGGCTACACCTTC.

V and J are TRBV7-8 and TRBJ1-1; D gene ambiguous. Trimming took off 1 base at V and 9 bases at J, with 9 bases between the two ends. Looked up from germline, CDR1 is SGHVS and CDR2 is FQNEAQ. CDR3 length equals 12 residues. The CDR3 DNA follows: TGTGCCAGCAGCTTAGTGGGCGGGAAAGCTTTCTTT. This gives the protein CASSLVGGKAFF. Looking up the rest from reference TRBV7-8 and TRBJ1-1 gives the full variable domain: GAGVSQSPRYKVAKRGQDVALRCDPISGHVSLFWYQQALGQGPEFLTYFQNEAQLDKSGLPSDRFFAERPEGSVSTLKIQRTQQEDSAVYLCASSLVGGKAFFGQGTRLTVV.

This chain links TRBV7-2 with TRBJ2-2; D ambiguous. Germline CDR1 and CDR2: SGHTA and FQGNSA. With 5 bases removed from V and 0 bases from J, the gap between germline ends came to 10 bases. The CDR3 contains 15 residues. CDR3 protein: CASSPRNANTGELFF. The DNA for the CDR3 is TGTGCCAGCAGCCCGCGGAACGCGAACACCGGGGAGCTGTTTTTT.

A few counts support this clonotype. The J gene is TRBJ2-7, the V gene TRBV28, with 8 bases lining up with TRBD1. The CDR3 length is 13 residues. V was clipped by 6 bases and J by 5 bases; unmatched bases: 6. CDR1 and CDR2 from the germline V gene are MDHEN and SYDVKM. CDR3 bases: TGTGCCAGCAGGCTGACAGGGGAGGACGAGCAGTACTTC. Translated, it gives CASRLTGEDEQYF.

The genes are TRBV7-2 and TRBJ2-5, with unresolved D. The CDR3 has 13 amino acids. V lost 1 base, J lost 9 bases, and 12 bases lay in between. Germline V gene data show CDR1 as SGHTA and CDR2 as FQGNSA. The CDR3 here is CASSLDPLKAQYF. The DNA of the CDR3 is TGTGCCAGCAGCTTAGACCCTTTGAAGGCCCAGTACTTC.

The sample holds a few counts of this clonotype. This chain links TRBV7-2 with TRBJ2-7, with TRBD2 as a possible D gene (5 bases). V dropped 6 bases and J dropped 6 bases, with 12 bases sitting between them. Germline V CDR1 and CDR2: SGHTA, FQGNSA. The CDR3 totals 12 residues. The DNA of the CDR3 is TGTGCCAGCAGGAGGACCGGAGGCGAGCAGTACTTC. Translation: CASRRTGGEQYF.

V is TRBV11-1 and J is TRBJ2-1, with D tentatively TRBD1 or TRBD2 (5 bases each). CDR3 length equals 14 residues. The ends were cut back, 0 bases at V and 8 bases at J, with 11 bases in the middle. Germline V CDR1 and CDR2: SGHAT, FQDESV (reference sequence). The DNA for the CDR3 is TGTGCCAGCAGCTTAGCGGTGGGGGTCGATGAGCAGTTCTTC. Protein: CASSLAVGVDEQFF.

The genes are TRBV10-3 and TRBJ2-5; D perhaps matches TRBD1 (5 bases). The assigned J gene may be wrong: the sequence end matches TRBJ2-7 better. Germline lookup yields CDR1 ENHRY and CDR2 SYGVKD. This CDR3 has 14 amino acids. The CDR3 loop reads CAISQATGSYEQYF. The CDR3 coding sequence is TGTGCCATCAGTCAGGCTACAGGTTCCTACGAGCAGTACTTC.

This clonotype showed up many times. The chain employs TRBV28 and TRBJ2-5; TRBD1 might be the D (6 bases). Per germline, CDR1 MDHEN and CDR2 SYDVKM. This CDR3 is built from 14 residues. Trimming removed 4 bases at V and 2 bases at J, with 11 bases between. CDR3 sequence (DNA): TGTGCCAGCAGTTCCAGGGGACGGCAAGAGACCCAGTACTTC. Amino acids: CASSSRGRQETQYF.

The rearrangement joins TRBV9 to TRBJ1-1, with 7 bases matching TRBD1. The CDR3 is 15 amino acids. CDR1 is SGDLS, CDR2 YYNGEE, per germline. V lost 0 bases and J lost 6; bases outside the gene matches: 8. The chain's CDR3 is CASSVVVQGVSEAFF. The CDR3 DNA reads as TGTGCCAGCAGCGTAGTCGTCCAGGGGGTCTCTGAAGCTTTCTTT.